This TCR beta chain was sequenced for a study of blood T cell repertoires in COVID-19 (TCRdb year 2020). In the study overall: Samples covering the acute and convalescent phases of COVID-19 were provided by collaborators in the United States, Italy and Spain. The prospective study material was composed of cDNA or gDNA derived from T cells, B-cell-depleted T cells, or PBMCs. Deeply sampled blood TCRbeta repertoires from subjects exposed to, actively infected with, or recovered from COVID-19 were included in the dataset. A freely available public database, intended as a resource for researchers studying the immune response to SARS-CoV-2, is where the repertoires were released. Samples came from the ongoing ImmuneRACE study (first 160 participants) plus 1,254 subjects from 6 global collaborators. A de-identified subject ID, COVID-19 status, age in years and sex were almost always included in the sample metadata. Where HLA class I and class II types were available, the types were taken from metadata supplied by the sample provider, not from assay-based typing. What the authors observed across the whole study: Clinical and demographic metadata were provided uncurated, with the amount varying by source and participant.

TCRbeta CDR3 regions were amplified from genomic DNA by means of the immunoSEQ Assay, a bias-controlled multiplex PCR. For the original study's pipeline: Nucleated cell counts per sample were estimated from amplification of reference gene primers within the assay. Sequence reads were collapsed and filtered to measure the absolute abundance of every unique TCRbeta CDR3 rearrangement. For each sample, productive Simpson clonality was calculated as the square root of Simpson's diversity index across productive rearrangements. TCRdb limited this immuneACCESS table to in-frame rearrangements with V and J called. A share of clones is missing; checked studies link under half to unresolved V genes, and the rest is unexplained. That table supplies the V and J calls and clone size; D and trimming were determined from the DNA. The sample table lists 350,000 to 450,000 clones, 90% to 95% of them with a count of one. The ten largest clones add up to 0.86% of the sample.

The CDR3, from cysteine to phenylalanine, totals 15 residues. The DNA shown is the 45-base CDR3, in frame from base 1. V drops 5 bases and J drops 0 bases, leaving 8 bases in between. Via the germline V gene (reference sequence), CDR1 is SEHNR and CDR2 FQNEAQ. Concerning this clone itself: Its antigen is unknown. No much larger clonotype is one base removed from it; base qualities were not supplied.

Participants in the prospective study were enrolled through a virtual design, were aged roughly 18 to 100 years, and lived in about two dozen United States geographic areas. In the prospective study, participants were assigned to cohorts based on the clinical history participants reported in a screening survey and a study questionnaire. A participant counted as exposed if, within 2 weeks of entering the study, that participant had been in contact with someone who had a PCR-confirmed or clinician-diagnosed COVID-19 case. Mobile phlebotomists in the prospective study collected whole blood, serum and a nasopharyngeal or oropharyngeal swab from every participant. Over an approximately 2-month period, participants in the prospective study had the option of providing additional blood draws and questionnaires. Before DNA extraction, blood samples from the prospective study were shipped at room temperature or frozen.

This TCR came from a woman aged 40 to 55 who had been exposed to COVID-19. The chain joins TRBV7-9 to TRBJ1-6, with the identity of the D gene unclear. The source material was PBMCs or T cells enriched from blood (not recorded which). The bases read TGTGCCAGCAGCCTCCGGAGCTCCTATAATTCACCCCTCCACTTT. Its amino acids are CASSLRSSYNSPLHF.